The next 21 T cell receptor beta chains were all read from a single sample in a study of patients and donors after allogeneic stem cell transplantation. TCRdb re-called the RT-PCR reads through MiXCR, storing one row per CDR3 protein. Of approximately 170,000 distinct CDR3 sequences in the sample, 30% were seen once. Sequenced sample: blood, either unsorted or a sorted T cell fraction (not recorded which). Source of these receptors: a human donor who was either an allogeneic HSCT recipient or a stem cell or donor lymphocyte infusion donor (not recorded which). It is not recorded whose cells these are; they may come from a transplant donor.

This clonotype showed up just a few times. The chain employs TRBV29-1 and TRBJ2-4; no firm D call. Trimming took off 4 bases at V and 0 bases at J, with 7 bases between the two ends. Germline V gene data show CDR1 as SQVTM and CDR2 as ANQGSEA. CDR3 length: 13 amino acids. CDR3 in amino acids: CSVVSVAKNIQYF. The CDR3 DNA reads as TGCAGCGTTGTATCAGTAGCCAAAAACATTCAGTACTTC.

In its sample, this clonotype was seen a few times. The chain combines TRBV5-1 with TRBJ2-7; the D is unclear. The germline V gene encodes CDR1 SGHRS and CDR2 YFSETQ. This CDR3 comprises 13 residues. Between the trimmed V and J ends, which lost 0 bases and 3 bases, there was a span of 7 bases. DNA for the CDR3: TGCGCCAGCAGCTTGGTTACGGGCTACGAGCAGTACTTC. Encoded protein: CASSLVTGYEQYF.

This clonotype has just a few counts. The rearrangement uses TRBV6-1 and TRBJ1-5; weak D call: TRBD1 (6 bases). With 0 bases removed from V and 0 bases from J, the gap between germline ends came to 18 bases. Germline loops: CDR1 MNHNS, CDR2 SASEGT. The CDR3 covers 19 residues. This CDR3 reads CASSEALYRVTNSNQPQHF. Here the CDR3 DNA reads TGTGCCAGCAGTGAAGCCCTCTACAGGGTAACTAATAGCAATCAGCCCCAGCATTTT.

This clonotype was recorded many times. The chain combines TRBV29-1 with TRBJ1-4, with D perhaps TRBD1 (5 bases). The CDR3 covers 13 residues. V lost 5 bases to trimming and J lost 7 bases, with 14 bases between them. Germline CDR1 reads SQVTM; CDR2 reads ANQGSEA. CDR3 DNA: TGCAGCGTTCTCGGGAGCGGGGGTGAAAAACTGTTTTTT. Translated: CSVLGSGGEKLFF.

The chain couples TRBV7-9 to TRBJ1-3; D might be TRBD1 (5 bases). Germline values: CDR1 SEHNR, CDR2 FQNEAQ (reference sequence). The CDR3 is 14 residues long. V gave up 4 bases and J gave up 4 bases, with 11 bases separating them. CDR3 sequence: CASSSGTAGNTIYF. CDR3 bases: TGTGCCAGCAGCTCCGGGACTGCGGGAAACACCATATATTTT.

Only a few counts were recorded for this clonotype. The rearrangement uses TRBV15 and TRBJ1-2; no firm D call. Trimming cost V 2 bases and J 4 bases, with 8 bases left between them. The CDR3 extends over 13 amino acids. The germline V gene encodes CDR1 LNHNV and CDR2 YYDKDF (reference sequence). The CDR3 coding sequence is TGTGCCACCAGCAGACCCTGGGGCTATGGCTACACCTTC. This gives the protein CATSRPWGYGYTF.

The chain is built from TRBV12-3 or TRBV12-4 and TRBJ2-2; D is ambiguous. The CDR3 is made up of 14 amino acids. The V gene lost 4 bases and the J gene lost 0 bases, with 6 bases spanning the gap. CDR3: CASSSNANTGELFF. DNA for the CDR3: TGTGCCAGCAGTTCGAACGCGAACACCGGGGAGCTGTTTTTT.

The V call is TRBV4-3, the J call TRBJ2-3, with TRBD2 matching 7 bases. CDR3 size: 15 residues. Trimming cost V 4 bases and J 5 bases; bases outside gene matches: 9. Germline CDR1 reads LGHNA; CDR2 reads YSLEER. The CDR3 DNA follows: TGCGCCAGCAGCCCTCTAGCGGTGACGGGAGATACGCAGTATTTT. Its translation: CASSPLAVTGDTQYF.

The chain uses TRBV29-1 and TRBJ2-7; 8 bases are shared with TRBD1. CDR1 is SQVTM and CDR2 is ANQGSEA in the germline V gene. This CDR3 is built from 12 residues. J gave up 6 bases and V 4 bases, and 5 bases lay outside the gene matches. The chain's CDR3 is CSVGDRRLEQYF. CDR3 DNA: TGCAGCGTTGGGGACAGGCGGCTCGAGCAGTACTTC.

The V gene is TRBV2, the J gene TRBJ2-6, with 7 bases that match TRBD1. The V gene end was trimmed by 6 bases and the J gene end by 1 base; junction bases not matched to a gene: 0. The CDR3 contains 14 residues. CDR1 SNHLY and CDR2 FYNNEI come from the germline V gene. The CDR3 DNA follows: TGTGCCAGCAGACAGGGGTCTGGGGCCAACGTCCTGACTTTC. It translates to CASRQGSGANVLTF.

The V gene is TRBV12-3 or TRBV12-4, the J gene TRBJ2-3, with 15 bases that match TRBD2. The V gene end was trimmed by 6 bases and the J gene end by 6 bases; junction bases not matched to a gene: 13. The CDR3 contains 18 residues. The CDR3: CASSWTSGRAWEHDTQYF. The CDR3 DNA reads TGTGCCAGCAGCTGGACTAGCGGGAGGGCCTGGGAACACGATACGCAGTATTTT.

The chain joins TRBV4-2 to TRBJ2-2; 8 bases align to TRBD2. The germline gives CDR1 LGHNA, CDR2 YNFKEQ. This CDR3 spans 16 amino acids. J gave up 3 bases and V 4 bases, and 7 bases lay outside the gene matches. CDR3 in DNA: TGTGCCAGCAGCCTACCAGCGGGAGACGACACCGGGGAGCTGTTTTTT. Protein: CASSLPAGDDTGELFF.

This clonotype was seen only a few times. The gene calls are TRBV30 and TRBJ1-2; D may be TRBD1 (5 bases). The CDR3 covers 12 residues. CDR1 and CDR2 (germline): GTSNPN, SVGIG (reference sequence). V gave up 5 bases and J gave up 1 base, with 8 bases separating them. CDR3 amino acids: CAWATVNYGYTF. CDR3 nucleotides: TGTGCCTGGGCGACAGTTAACTATGGCTACACCTTC.

This clonotype was detected only once. The chain couples TRBV28 to TRBJ2-7; D may be TRBD1 (6 bases). CDR1 MDHEN and CDR2 SYDVKM come from the germline V gene. The CDR3 length is 15 residues. Trimming stripped 3 bases from V and 0 bases from J, with 12 bases between. The DNA for the CDR3 is TGTGCCAGCAGTTTTTGGACAGATTCCTCCTACGAGCAGTACTTC. Its translation: CASSFWTDSSYEQYF. Complete variable domain (other parts from reference TRBV28 and TRBJ2-7): DVKVTQSSRYLVKRTGEKVFLECVQDMDHENMFWYRQDPGLGLRLIYFSYDVKMKEKGDIPEGYSVSREKKERFSLILESASTNQTSMYLCASSFWTDSSYEQYFGPGTRLTVT.

The chain recombines TRBV28 with TRBJ1-5; 8 bases agree with TRBD1. J was trimmed by 3 bases and V by 6 bases; bases with no gene match: 7. CDR1 and CDR2 from the germline V gene are MDHEN and SYDVKM. CDR3 length: 15 amino acids. CDR3 DNA: TGTGCCAGCAGATCTTCGGACAGGGACAATCAGCCCCAGCATTTT. It yields the protein CASRSSDRDNQPQHF.

This chain uses TRBV29-1 with TRBJ2-5; D ambiguous. Germline-derived CDR1 and CDR2 are SQVTM and ANQGSEA. CDR3 length equals 12 residues. The V and J ends lost 2 bases and 0 bases respectively, with 4 bases between them. CDR3 sequence: CSVERYQETQYF. CDR3 DNA: TGCAGCGTTGAACGGTACCAAGAGACCCAGTACTTC.

This clonotype was counted a few times. The V call is TRBV12-3 or TRBV12-4, the J call TRBJ2-7; D possibly corresponds to TRBD2 (6 bases). CDR3 length equals 12 residues. V was cut by 6 bases and J by 3 bases, with 9 bases left in between. The CDR3 sequence is CASSGSGYEQYF. The CDR3 DNA is TGTGCCAGCAGCGGGAGTGGCTACGAGCAGTACTTC.

The rearrangement links TRBV11-2 to TRBJ2-5; the match to TRBD1 covers 8 bases. V lost 5 bases to trimming and J lost 5 bases; unmatched junction nucleotides: 16. The CDR3 has 17 residues. Germline V CDR1 and CDR2: SGHAT, FQNNGV. CDR3 region: CASSLPTYPGGRETQYF. CDR3 sequence (DNA): TGTGCCAGCAGCCTCCCCACATACCCAGGGGGCAGGGAGACCCAGTACTTC.

This clonotype was picked up one time. The CDR3 loop reads CAWSVDSQNIQYF. DNA for the CDR3: TGTGCCTGGAGTGTCGACAGCCAAAACATTCAGTACTTC. The V gene is TRBV30, the J gene TRBJ2-4; maybe TRBD1 (5 bases). Germline loops: CDR1 GTSNPN, CDR2 SVGIG (reference sequence). The CDR3 sequence is 13 residues long. Trimming removed 0 bases from V and 5 bases from J, with 8 bases in between.

This sequence joins TRBV12-3 or TRBV12-4 and TRBJ2-7; 12 bases map to TRBD2. Trimming took 4 bases from V and 1 from J; bases not matched to a gene: 11. The CDR3 totals 18 residues. The CDR3 loop reads CASSSSSVTSGRSYEQYF. The CDR3 nucleotides are TGTGCCAGCAGTTCGAGTTCGGTTACTAGCGGGAGGTCCTACGAGCAGTACTTC.

This clonotype was observed a few times. V usage is TRBV5-6 and J usage is TRBJ1-2; tentatively, D is TRBD1 (6 bases). The V end lost 4 bases, the J end lost 5 bases, and 21 bases lay between the germline ends. The CDR3 length is 16 residues. Germline V CDR1 and CDR2: SGHDT, YYEEEE. CDR3 DNA: TGTGCCAGCAGCGCTCCCACAGGGATTCCTGAATATGGCTACACCTTC. Protein sequence: CASSAPTGIPEYGYTF. Full variable domain (remainder filled in from reference TRBV5-6 and TRBJ1-2): DAGVTQSPTHLIKTRGQQVTLRCSPKSGHDTVSWYQQALGQGPQFIFQYYEEEERQRGNFPDRFSGHQFPNYSSELNVNALLLGDSALYLCASSAPTGIPEYGYTFGSGTRLTVV.